One T cell receptor (beta chain) is described in this entry. Its cognate antigen is unknown. This entry comes from a study of human T cells and chemical hapten exposure. Study-wide background: TCR yields per sample varied mostly from small pooled library volume differences.

The study's findings and limits: The number of TCRs over 1 in 1000 frequency stayed unchanged after DPC.

Individual cDNA molecules (in the library) carried attached unique molecular identifiers. In the source study's methods: Samples held a median of approximately 96,000 TCRs, range roughly 20,000–700,000. TCRdb used MiXCR to reprocess the RACE reads, holding one entry per CDR3 protein. TCRdb, rather than the study authors, made the V and J calls. This sample has some 65,000 distinct CDR3 sequences; under 7.5% occur once, and the top ten carry roughly 3.5%. Time point given: healthy volunteer bleed at 6 weeks. Total RNA was isolated from whole blood that had not been fractionated. Germline CDR1 and CDR2: SQVTM and ANQGSEA. The CDR3 has 10 amino acids. Trimming took off 4 bases at V and 8 bases at J, with 6 bases between the two ends.

This sequence joins TRBV29-1 and TRBJ2-1; tentatively, D is TRBD2 (5 bases). The material sequenced was whole blood. The receptor's source is a female donor in good health. Some clones in this sample may be carry-over from other donors' samples. Here the CDR3 reads CSVVAHEQFF. The CDR3 DNA sequence: TGCAGCGTTGTAGCGCATGAGCAGTTCTTC.